This TCR beta chain was sequenced during a study of blood T cell repertoires in COVID-19. Study background: Samples taken during acute and convalescent COVID-19 were collected in the United States, Italy and Spain. Sources were T cells, B-cell-depleted T cells, or PBMCs; the material itself was cDNA or gDNA.

This CDR3 has 15 amino acids. Authors' data handling: Estimation of nucleated cell counts relied on the amplification of reference gene primers. The assay was immunoSEQ multiplex PCR, and TCRdb's table has in-frame clones only and misses some. V and J calls and clone size are given by that table; D and trimming were obtained from the DNA. The data contain 45,000 to 55,000 clones, over 75% of them singletons. This clone was detected a few times. The chain combines TRBV21-1 with TRBJ1-4; TRBD1 is taken as the D call from the table, unchecked against the DNA. TRBV21-1 is a listed pseudogene. This receptor was taken from a human donor in a cohort sampled during active COVID-19. Sequenced material: peripheral blood. The CDR3 region is CASSKVGQPNEKLFF. The CDR3, as DNA: TGTGCCAGCAGCAAAGTGGGGCAGCCCAATGAAAAACTGTTTTTT.